This T cell receptor beta chain stems from a study of T cells in women clearing cervical HPV infection. Study background: Controls gave blood once infection was undetectable; cases at lesion identification.

Cervical HPV DNA detected by MY09/MY11 PCR, typed by dot-blot. Clones were sequenced by immunoSEQ multiplex PCR, and TCRdb holds only the in-frame ones, with some missing. This table lists more than 25,000 clones. Its frequency marks this clone as medium-sized. The TCR was taken from a woman between 18 and 69 years old with a cervical HPV16 infection that either progressed to CIN3+ or cleared (not recorded which). Sequenced sample: blood buffy coat.

The covered CDR3 bases are TGTGCCAGCAGCCCAACTAACAGGGTTACAGATACG. Amino acid sequence: CASSPTNRVTDT. The entire CDR3 sequence reads CASSPTNRVTDTQYF. The chain has TRBV14 and TRBJ2-3; perhaps TRBD1 as D (6 bases). Coverage ceases 3 residues before the CDR3 finishes, and the germline J gene fills in the end. Trimming left V 4 bases short and J 3 bases short, with 14 bases between. Germline V gene sequence: CDR1 SGHDN, CDR2 FVKESK. The CDR3 totals 15 residues.